This T cell receptor (beta chain) is from a study of regulatory T cells in long-lasting Graves disease (dated by TCRdb to the early 2020s). Looking at the study overall: Patients with newly diagnosed Graves' disease had been on antithyroid drugs for under 3 months. Peripheral blood TCR sequencing and RNA sequencing compared persistent Graves' disease patients with newly diagnosed Graves' disease patients. The study was conducted in China and was registered as a clinical trial. A total of some 33 samples were covered by TCR sequencing, comprising around 13 persistent and around 20 newly diagnosed Graves' disease patients. Broader findings and caveats from the paper: Sequencing and analysis were limited to the TCR beta chain. Only peripheral blood was studied, because thyroid tissue, the primary lesion, was inaccessible. Lower TCR Shannon entropy and fewer highly expanded clones were observed in persistent Graves' disease patients than in newly diagnosed patients, which suggested clonal expansion. Persistent disease showed preferential use of TRBV28, TRBJ1-2 and TRBJ2-5, whereas newly diagnosed disease favored TRBV20-1 and TRBJ2-1. As a limitation, the authors acknowledged that the small sample size may reduce accuracy. A larger number of public clonotypes was shared among persistent patients (around 3,000) than among newly diagnosed patients (roughly 1,000).

Many counts were recorded for this clonotype. The antigen it recognizes is unknown. The sample holds no much larger clone one base away, and base qualities are not on file. Looking up the germline V gene yields CDR1 SNHLY and CDR2 FYNNEI. Its CDR3 holds 15 amino acids, cysteine through phenylalanine. Just CDR3 DNA is preserved here, 45 bases in frame from base 1. V drops 6 bases and J drops 9 bases, leaving 21 bases in between. The library was obtained by multiplex PCR. TCRdb lists the instrument as Illumina HiSeq 4000. iRepertoire HTBI primers and Arm-PCR amplification of CDR3 regions were used to construct TCR beta libraries. Before sequencing, the PCR products went through gel purification. The authors' pipeline ran thus. Across samples, approximately 68 TRBV and roughly 15 TRBJ segments were identified and used for gene usage analysis of CDR3 amino acid clonotypes. Filtered high-quality paired reads were merged into contigs using COPE and FqMerger. BLAST was used to align contigs to IMGT TRBV, TRBD and TRBJ reference genes, and CDR3 was defined according to IMGT. Any clonotype with a frequency above 0.1% was classified as a highly expanded clone. Repertoire diversity was measured by Shannon entropy, and V-J evenness by the Gini coefficient. A clonotype found in more than one individual was treated as public. TCRdb itself trimmed the public reads at Q25 with fastp, ran MiXCR and retained productive beta chains. CDR3 protein sequences are deduplicated, and each keeps its most common genes and DNA. Here the V and J calls rest on TCRdb's processing, not on the authors' analysis. The sample includes some 500,000 distinct CDR3 sequences, with roughly 16% observed a single time. The leading ten clones occupy around 25% of the sample.

In light of the paper, this sample's time point label describes: newly diagnosed GD, antithyroid drugs for less than 3 months. For both TCR sequencing and RNA sequencing, RNA was extracted from PBMCs in TRIzol. Graves' disease was diagnosed according to American Thyroid Association guidelines. The patients came from an endocrinology department in Xi'an, China. From each patient, around 9 milliliters of peripheral blood was collected into an EDTA anticoagulant tube. Ficoll Paque Plus density gradient separation was used to isolate PBMCs, and no further T cell sorting was done. An Agilent 2100 Bioanalyzer and agarose gel were used to check RNA quality, and a NanoDrop 2000 was used to measure RNA concentration. The sample also formed part of further work on T cells in Graves' hyperthyroidism and ophthalmopathy. As the second paper documents: Stable Graves' hyperthyroidism was defined as no progression to ophthalmopathy during 18 months of follow-up. Hyperthyroidism patients were newly diagnosed, with disease duration under 2 months, and aged 18 to 65 years. Exclusion was applied to patients with uncontrolled infections, other autoimmune diseases, pregnancy or lactation. Diagnoses were based on clinical symptoms, serum thyroxine and TRAb, thyroid ultrasound and orbital computed tomography. The first round of RT-PCR for the TCR CDR3 was performed with the HTBI primer set and the Qiagen OneStep RT-PCR kit. Most expanded thyroid clonotypes (frequency above 0.001) were also found in blood, which suggests that blood repertoires may mirror thyroid immune responses. In cross-validation, a model built on a 13 V-J signature told ophthalmopathy apart from stable hyperthyroidism with less than 90% sensitivity and approximately 84% specificity, and in testing the same model reached 80%/75%. In validation, the model predicted progression to ophthalmopathy a median of about 6 months before onset, with about 70% sensitivity and roughly 77% specificity. TCR V-J signatures able to tell the groups apart were searched for in a discovery cohort of 90 to 100 patients, of whom under 45 had Graves' ophthalmopathy and roughly 58 had stable Graves' hyperthyroidism. Whether ophthalmopathy could be predicted prospectively was tested in an independent validation cohort made up of under 20 hyperthyroidism patients plus 17 patients who later progressed to ophthalmopathy. The roughly 90 discovery patients were divided at random into training and test sets in a 7:3 ratio. Thyroid tissue and blood T-cell repertoires from six Graves' hyperthyroidism patients were also compared in the study. Following sampling, methimazole starting at 30 mg daily was given to hyperthyroidism patients, and high-dose intravenous methylprednisolone was given to ophthalmopathy patients. The libraries were constructed in a second round of multiplex PCR and then size-selected and purified. Libraries were sequenced paired-end with 100 bp reads on an Illumina HiSeq2000. SOAPnuke was used to process the raw data, removing reads that contained adapters or uncalled bases, had a mean Phred below 15, or lacked an exact match to the constant primer or identifier. High-quality paired reads were merged using COPE v1.2.5, and each unique nucleotide sequence was defined as a clonotype. MiTCR v1.1 was used to align clonotypes to the IMGT TRBV, TRBD and TRBJ reference segments. The analysis included only V-J combinations with a frequency above 0.0001, which together covered 99% to 99.2% of the repertoires. The TCS score was defined as the ratio of F50 (clonal expansion) to E x V (chaos), calculated using BLOSUM62-based TCRdist between CDR3 peptides within each V-J. Welch's t-statistics and random forest reduced around 510 V-J features to 13, which were used in a naive Bayes classifier (R e1071). No statistical method was used to fix the sample size in advance, and group allocation was not hidden from the investigators. TCR Vbeta CDR3 sequencing of 130 to 150 peripheral blood samples (43 ophthalmopathy, some 75 hyperthyroidism and approximately 17 progressor patients) is reported in the paper.

The clonotype originates from a woman aged 35-65 years with Graves disease. Donor details come from another sample of the same person, matched by shared clones. The sample in question was peripheral blood mononuclear cells (PBMCs), obtained at new diagnosis, from a patient treated with antithyroid drugs. In this chain, TRBV2 is recombined with TRBJ1-5; TRBD1 is a weak D gene call, 5 bases matching. The CDR3 loop reads CASRSPGELSTPQHF. The DNA sequence is as follows: TGTGCCAGCAGGTCCCCGGGGGAACTCTCGACGCCCCAGCATTTT.